Below, 9 T cell receptor beta chains from the same sample are listed, as sequenced in a study of T cells in women clearing cervical HPV infection (dated by TCRdb to 2016 to 2018). Receptors were amplified or captured by the immunoSEQ multiplex PCR assay. TCRdb holds this immuneACCESS table with in-frame rearrangements only. Some clones are missing; in checked studies, unresolved V genes explain under half, and the rest has no known cause. The sample's clone listing holds approximately 35,000 clones. The ten largest account for 1.5% to 2% of the sample. Specimen: blood buffy coat. Receptors were obtained from a woman aged 18 to 75 with a cervical HPV16 infection that either progressed to CIN3+ or cleared (not recorded which).

With regard to this clone: An end of the junction does not agree with germline; a read error may underlie this. The sequence runs out 3 residues before the end of the CDR3; the remainder is reconstructed from the germline J gene. The same CDR3 is also encoded by other DNA sequences in this sample. This chain connects TRBV15 to TRBJ1-3, with D possibly matching TRBD1 (5 bases). The CDR3 totals 14 residues. Germline V gene sequence: CDR1 LNHNV, CDR2 YYDKDF (reference sequence). The CDR3 reads CATQKGSAGNTIYF. Incomplete CDR3 DNA: TGTGCCACCCAGAAGGGGTCAGCTGGAAACACA.

For this clone: Read coverage stops 3 residues before the CDR3 terminus; the germline J gene supplies the remainder. This chain connects TRBV7-9 to TRBJ1-1; the D is unclear. V shed 0 bases and J shed 0 bases, with 8 bases lying between them. CDR1 is SEHNR and CDR2 is FQNEAQ in the germline V gene (reference sequence). This CDR3 comprises 15 residues. The CDR3 reads CASSLARAMNTEAFF. The CDR3 DNA, read in part, is TGTGCCAGCAGCTTAGCGAGAGCCATGAACACTGAA.

Note on this clone: The read ends 3 residues early relative to the CDR3; the germline J gene fills the gap. The V gene is TRBV18, the J gene TRBJ2-4, with 9 bases matching TRBD1. The CDR3 runs 15 residues. Germline V gene data show CDR1 as KGHSH and CDR2 as LQKENI. The covered CDR3 bases are TGTGCCAGCTCACACCCGGGACAGGGCTACTATGGT. It is translated as CASSHPGQGYYG. The CDR3 in its entirety is CASSHPGQGYYGQYF.

As regards this clone: The sequenced fragment ends 3 residues before the CDR3 boundary, so the rest is inferred from the germline J gene. The chain couples TRBV5-1 to TRBJ2-3; no clear D gene. The germline gives CDR1 SGHRS, CDR2 YFSETQ. CDR3 size: 13 residues. V was clipped by 4 bases and J by 4 bases, with 10 bases between them. CDR3 DNA, as far as it was read: TGCGCCAGCAGCACGATGGGCTCAGATACG. It codes for CASSTMGSDT. The entire CDR3 reads CASSTMGSDTQYF.

Notes on this clone: Read coverage stops 3 residues before the CDR3 terminus; the germline J gene supplies the remainder. The chain uses TRBV18 and TRBJ1-4, with D tentatively TRBD1 (6 bases). Germline-derived CDR1 and CDR2 are KGHSH and LQKENI. This CDR3 region has 14 residues. This CDR3 is CASSPAGDNSPLFF. The CDR3 DNA, read in part, is TGTGCCAGCTCACCCGCAGGGGATAATTCACCA.

Regarding this clone: The read halts 3 residues ahead of the CDR3 end, with the missing end drawn from the germline J gene. The rearrangement links TRBV5-5 to TRBJ1-2; D possibly corresponds to TRBD1 (6 bases). Trimming removed 5 bases at V and 4 bases at J, with 15 bases between. Germline V CDR1 and CDR2: SGHKS, YYEKEE (reference sequence). The CDR3 has 14 residues. The CDR3 region is CASSFDRPVYGYTF. Partial CDR3 DNA: TGTGCCAGCAGTTTTGACAGGCCAGTCTATGGC.

Turning to this clone: The read halts 3 residues ahead of the CDR3 end, with the missing end drawn from the germline J gene. The chain is built from TRBV2 and TRBJ2-2, with 9 bases lining up with TRBD1. Germline-derived CDR1 and CDR2 are SNHLY and FYNNEI. The CDR3 is 14 residues long. The DNA read from the CDR3 is TGTGCCAGCAGAACACAGGGGGCGCGTGAAAAG. This codes for CASRTQGAREK. The complete CDR3 reads CASRTQGAREKLFF.

Comments on this clone: Read data end 3 residues before the CDR3 end; the end is taken from the germline J gene. V is TRBV5-4 and J is TRBJ2-1; tentative D call: TRBD1 (5 bases). Germline CDR1 SGHNT, CDR2 YYREEE (reference sequence). This CDR3 has 13 residues. With 4 bases removed from V and 8 bases from J, the gap between germline ends came to 13 bases. CDR3 sequence reads: CASSTWTSDEQFF. Incomplete CDR3 DNA: TGTGCCAGCAGCACTTGGACATCCGATGAG.

Details on this clone: Read coverage stops 3 residues before the CDR3 terminus; the germline J gene supplies the remainder. This sequence joins TRBV18 and TRBJ2-2, with 8 bases fitting TRBD1. This CDR3 has 15 residues. CDR1 and CDR2 from the germline V gene are KGHSH and LQKENI. With 2 bases clipped from V and 3 bases from J, the junction kept 2 bases outside the gene matches. CDR3 residues: CASSPGQGDTGELFF. The DNA read from the CDR3 is TGTGCCAGCTCACCAGGACAGGGAGACACCGGGGAG.